These 9 T cell receptor beta chains originate from one sample sequenced in a study of blood T cell repertoires in COVID-19. Using immunoSEQ multiplex PCR, the repertoire was profiled, and TCRdb retains in-frame clones only, with some absent. The sample yields over 85,000 clones, about 80% seen once. What was sequenced was peripheral blood. The source of these receptors is a man aged 65-85 years with acute or convalescent COVID-19.

V gene TRBV7-2 combines with J gene TRBJ2-3; D is possibly TRBD1 (5 bases). Germline V gene lookup returns CDR1 SGHTA and CDR2 FQGNSA. The CDR3 sequence is 14 residues long. V lost 3 bases and J lost 2, with 9 bases in between. The CDR3 spells CASSLDTNTDTQYF. For the CDR3, the DNA is TGTGCCAGCAGCTTGGACACCAACACAGATACGCAGTATTTT.

The chain links TRBV19 to TRBJ1-1, with D possibly being TRBD1 (5 bases). The CDR3 runs 14 residues. Trimming took off 4 bases at V and 1 base at J, with 10 bases between the two ends. Germline assignment: CDR1 LNHDA and CDR2 SQIVND (reference sequence). DNA for the CDR3: TGTGCCAGTAGTAATCAGGGCGCGAACACTGAAGCTTTCTTT. Protein: CASSNQGANTEAFF.

The rearrangement uses TRBV27 and TRBJ2-3, with D tentatively TRBD2 (6 bases). The CDR3 has 15 residues. Looked up from germline, CDR1 is MNHEY and CDR2 is SMNVEV (reference sequence). The ends were cut back, 4 bases at V and 5 bases at J, with 16 bases in the middle. The CDR3 region has the DNA TGTGCCAGCAGTTGGCGGGACCCCCGAGGAGATACGCAGTATTTT. Its protein is CASSWRDPRGDTQYF.

The V and J genes are TRBV5-8 and TRBJ2-5; perhaps TRBD1 as D (6 bases). The CDR3 is 15 residues long. Per the germline V gene, CDR1 is SGHTS and CDR2 is YDEGEE. V was cut by 0 bases and J by 5 bases, with 14 bases left in between. CDR3 amino acids: CASSLVGGARETQYF. CDR3 coding DNA: TGTGCCAGCAGCTTGGTTGGGGGCGCGCGGGAGACCCAGTACTTC.

This clone was picked up a small number of times. The chain employs TRBV2 and TRBJ1-5; 8 bases fit TRBD1. The CDR3 runs 15 residues. J gave up 2 bases and V 8 bases, and 8 bases lay outside the gene matches. In germline, CDR1 is SNHLY, CDR2 FYNNEI. The CDR3 here is CASSLDRVGNQPQHF. CDR3 in DNA: TGTGCCAGCTCCCTGGACAGGGTTGGCAATCAGCCCCAGCATTTT. Based on the CDR3 plus reference TRBV2 and TRBJ1-5, the full variable domain is EPEVTQTPSHQVTQMGQEVILRCVPISNHLYFYWYRQILGQKVEFLVSFYNNEISEKSEIFDDQFSVERPDGSNFTLKIRSTKLEDSAMYFCASSLDRVGNQPQHFGDGTRLSIL.

This clone was detected only a few times. The chain carries TRBV9 and TRBJ2-3, with 7 positions matching TRBD1. The CDR3 loop spans 15 amino acids. Per the germline V gene, CDR1 is SGDLS and CDR2 is YYNGEE. The V segment lost 0 bases and the J segment 4 bases; nucleotides outside the gene matches: 5. The DNA for the CDR3 is TGTGCCAGCAGCGTAGAGGGGGCTGGGGCAGATACGCAGTATTTT. Translated: CASSVEGAGADTQYF.

Written as DNA, the CDR3 is TGTGCCAGCAGCTTAAGGGCTAGCGGAGGTAGGGGCTACAATGAGCAGTTCTTC. Residues: CASSLRASGGRGYNEQFF. The chain recombines TRBV11-2 with TRBJ2-1; TRBD2 matches 7 bases. CDR1 and CDR2 (germline): SGHAT, FQNNGV. This CDR3 is 18 amino acids long. V lost 2 bases to trimming and J lost 3 bases; unmatched junction nucleotides: 13.

This clone was seen only a few times. The chain is built from TRBV14 and TRBJ1-1; maybe TRBD1 (5 bases). Germline V lookup: CDR1 SGHDN, CDR2 FVKESK. Trimming left V 0 bases short and J 4 bases short, with 15 bases between. The CDR3 has 16 residues. CDR3 residues: CASSQDLGEGATEAFF. Written as DNA, the CDR3 is TGTGCCAGCAGCCAAGATCTCGGCGAAGGGGCCACTGAAGCTTTCTTT.

The chain employs TRBV29-1 and TRBJ2-3, with TRBD2 matching 8 bases. Germline CDR1 and CDR2: SQVTM and ANQGSEA. V shed 4 bases and J 4 bases; nucleotides not matched to a gene: 7. This CDR3 has 14 amino acids. The DNA for the CDR3 is TGCAGCGTTGTTAGCGGGAACCTGGCAGATACGCAGTATTTT. Encoded protein: CSVVSGNLADTQYF.